This entry features one TCR beta chain sequence. J gave up 5 bases and V 6 bases, and 9 bases lay outside the gene matches. This CDR3 spans 15 amino acids. Germline V gene data show CDR1 as SGHRS and CDR2 as YFSETQ. The data belong to a study of blood T cell repertoires in COVID-19. Across the whole study: Some COVID-19 samples were acute and others convalescent; all came from the United States, Italy and Spain. Sample material is recorded as cDNA or gDNA derived from T cells, B-cell-depleted T cells, or PBMCs.

The authors' processing: Estimation of nucleated cell counts relied on the amplification of reference gene primers. TCRdb's copy holds only in-frame clones and misses some; the assay was immunoSEQ multiplex PCR. Clone size and V and J calls were adopted from that table, with D and trimming inferred from the DNA. Counted here are roughly 50,000 clones, under 90% occurring once; the ten biggest clones make up roughly 2.7%. This chain uses TRBV5-1 with TRBJ2-1; 9 bases are a match to TRBD2. The sample was peripheral blood. The receptor was derived from a man aged 50 or older with acute or convalescent COVID-19. CDR3 residues: CASTDLAGVDNEQFF. The CDR3 DNA reads TGCGCCAGCACCGATTTAGCGGGAGTCGACAATGAGCAGTTCTTC.